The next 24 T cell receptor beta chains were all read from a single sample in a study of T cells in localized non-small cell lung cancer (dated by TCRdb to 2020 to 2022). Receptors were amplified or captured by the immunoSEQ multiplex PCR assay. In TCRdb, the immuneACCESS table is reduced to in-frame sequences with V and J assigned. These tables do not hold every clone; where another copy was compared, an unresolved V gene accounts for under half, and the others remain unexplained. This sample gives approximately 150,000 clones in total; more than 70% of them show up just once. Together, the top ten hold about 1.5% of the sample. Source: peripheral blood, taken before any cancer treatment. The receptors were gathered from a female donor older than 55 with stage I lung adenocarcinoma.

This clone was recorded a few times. Here the CDR3 reads CASTTSAGVRNEQFF. The CDR3 DNA follows: TGTGCCAGCACCACCTCCGCGGGAGTACGGAATGAGCAGTTCTTC. V is TRBV5-5 and J is TRBJ2-1; 7 bases fit TRBD2. After removal of 6 bases from V and 7 bases from J, the junction contained 13 bases not matched to a gene. Germline V lookup: CDR1 SGHKS, CDR2 YYEKEE (reference sequence). CDR3 length: 15 amino acids.

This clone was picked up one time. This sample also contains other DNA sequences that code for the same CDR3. Here the CDR3 reads CASTGATNEKLFF. The CDR3 nucleotides are TGTGCCAGCACCGGTGCAACTAATGAAAAACTGTTTTTT. V usage is TRBV28 and J usage is TRBJ1-4; D not certain. V was trimmed by 7 bases and J by 0 bases, leaving 6 bases between them. The CDR3 loop spans 13 amino acids. Germline loops: CDR1 MDHEN, CDR2 SYDVKM.

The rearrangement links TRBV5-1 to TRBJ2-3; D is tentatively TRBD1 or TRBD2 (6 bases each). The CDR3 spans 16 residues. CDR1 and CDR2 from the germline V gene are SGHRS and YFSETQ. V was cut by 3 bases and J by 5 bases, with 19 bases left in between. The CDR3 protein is CASSYGPGGKGDTQYF. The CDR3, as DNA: TGCGCCAGCAGCTATGGGCCCGGGGGCAAAGGAGATACGCAGTATTTT.

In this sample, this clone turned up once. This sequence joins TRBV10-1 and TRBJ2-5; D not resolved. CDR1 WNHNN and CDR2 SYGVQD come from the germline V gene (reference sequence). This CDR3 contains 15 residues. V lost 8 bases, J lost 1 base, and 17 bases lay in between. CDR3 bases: TGCGCCAGCCACTTTTTGGCGCGCCGCCAAGAGACCCAGTACTTC. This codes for CASHFLARRQETQYF.

Written as DNA, the CDR3 is TGCAGCGTTGAAGACGTCGCAGATACGCAGTATTTT. Translated: CSVEDVADTQYF. The chain has TRBV29-1 and TRBJ2-3, with D unclear. Germline V lookup: CDR1 SQVTM, CDR2 ANQGSEA. Trimming took 0 bases from V and 4 from J, leaving 5 bases between them. This CDR3 is 12 amino acids long.

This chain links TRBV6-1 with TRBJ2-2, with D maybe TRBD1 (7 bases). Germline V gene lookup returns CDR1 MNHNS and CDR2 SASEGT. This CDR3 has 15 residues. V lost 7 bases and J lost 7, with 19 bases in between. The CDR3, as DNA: TGTGCCAGCACTATCCTCCAGGGGGGCGGCGGGGAGCTGTTTTTT. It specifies CASTILQGGGGELFF.

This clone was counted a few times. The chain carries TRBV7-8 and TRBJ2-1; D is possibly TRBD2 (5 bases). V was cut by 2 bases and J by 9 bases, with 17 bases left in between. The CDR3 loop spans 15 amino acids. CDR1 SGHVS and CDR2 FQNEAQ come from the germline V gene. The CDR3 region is CASSLRGFRPAEQFF. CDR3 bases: TGTGCCAGCAGCTTACGGGGATTCCGCCCCGCTGAGCAGTTCTTC.

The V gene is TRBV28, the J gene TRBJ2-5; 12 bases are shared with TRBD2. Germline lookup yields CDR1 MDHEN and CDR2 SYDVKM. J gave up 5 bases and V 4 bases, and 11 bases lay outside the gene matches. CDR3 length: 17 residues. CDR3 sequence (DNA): TGTGCCAGCAGTTCCTTCCGACTAGCGGGAGCTCTGGAGACCCAGTACTTC. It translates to CASSSFRLAGALETQYF.

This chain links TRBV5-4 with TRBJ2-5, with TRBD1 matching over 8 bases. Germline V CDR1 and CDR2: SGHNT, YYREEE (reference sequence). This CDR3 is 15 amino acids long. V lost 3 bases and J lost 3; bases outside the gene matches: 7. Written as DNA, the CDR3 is TGTGCCAGCAGCTCCCCCAAGACAGGGGAAGAGACCCAGTACTTC. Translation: CASSSPKTGEETQYF.

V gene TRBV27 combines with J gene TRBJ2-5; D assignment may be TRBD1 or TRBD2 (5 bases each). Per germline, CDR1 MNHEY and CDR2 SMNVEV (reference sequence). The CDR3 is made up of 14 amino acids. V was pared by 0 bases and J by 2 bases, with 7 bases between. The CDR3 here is CASSLSGRQETQYF. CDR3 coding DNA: TGTGCCAGCAGTTTATCGGGACGGCAAGAGACCCAGTACTTC.

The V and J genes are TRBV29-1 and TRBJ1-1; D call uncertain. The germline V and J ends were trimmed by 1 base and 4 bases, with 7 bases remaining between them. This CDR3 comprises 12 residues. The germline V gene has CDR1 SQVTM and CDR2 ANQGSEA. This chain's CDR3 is CSVEGHSTEAFF. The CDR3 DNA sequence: TGCAGCGTTGAAGGCCATAGCACTGAAGCTTTCTTT.

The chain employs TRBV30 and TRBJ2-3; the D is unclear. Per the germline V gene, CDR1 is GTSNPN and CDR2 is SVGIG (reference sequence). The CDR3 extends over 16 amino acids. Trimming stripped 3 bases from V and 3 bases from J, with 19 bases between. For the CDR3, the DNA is TGTGCCTGGAGCAAATACCGGGCTGATAGGACAGATACGCAGTATTTT. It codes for CAWSKYRADRTDTQYF.

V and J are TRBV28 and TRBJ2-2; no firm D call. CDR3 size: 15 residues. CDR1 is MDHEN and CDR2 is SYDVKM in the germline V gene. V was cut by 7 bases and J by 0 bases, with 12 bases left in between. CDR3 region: CASIQTGANTGELFF. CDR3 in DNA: TGTGCCAGCATCCAGACTGGTGCGAACACCGGGGAGCTGTTTTTT.

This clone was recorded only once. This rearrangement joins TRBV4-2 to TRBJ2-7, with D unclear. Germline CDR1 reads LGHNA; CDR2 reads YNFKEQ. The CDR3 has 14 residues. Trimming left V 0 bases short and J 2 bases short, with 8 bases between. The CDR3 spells CASSQDVGTYEQYF. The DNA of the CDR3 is TGTGCCAGCAGCCAAGATGTGGGGACCTACGAGCAGTACTTC.

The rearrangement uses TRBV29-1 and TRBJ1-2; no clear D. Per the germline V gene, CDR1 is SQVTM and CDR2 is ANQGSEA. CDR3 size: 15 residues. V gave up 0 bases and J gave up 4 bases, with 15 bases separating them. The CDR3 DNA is TGCAGCGTTGAAGATCCGAAGGGCCTGGCCTATGGCTACACCTTC. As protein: CSVEDPKGLAYGYTF.

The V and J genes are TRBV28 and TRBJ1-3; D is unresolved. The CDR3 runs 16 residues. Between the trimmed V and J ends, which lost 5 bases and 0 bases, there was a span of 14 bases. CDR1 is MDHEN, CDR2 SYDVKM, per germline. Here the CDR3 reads CASSRDPGHSGNTIYF. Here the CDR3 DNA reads TGTGCCAGCAGTAGAGACCCGGGCCACTCTGGAAACACCATATATTTT.

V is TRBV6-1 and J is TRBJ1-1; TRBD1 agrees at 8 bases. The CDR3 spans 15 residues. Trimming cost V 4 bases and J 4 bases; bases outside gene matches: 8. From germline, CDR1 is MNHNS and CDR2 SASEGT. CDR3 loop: CASSALGQGRTEAFF. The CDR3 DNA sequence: TGTGCCAGCAGTGCATTAGGACAGGGTCGCACTGAAGCTTTCTTT.

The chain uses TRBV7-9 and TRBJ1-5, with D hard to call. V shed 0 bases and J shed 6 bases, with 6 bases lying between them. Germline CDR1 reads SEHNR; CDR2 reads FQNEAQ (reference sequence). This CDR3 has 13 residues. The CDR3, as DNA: TGTGCCAGCAGCTTAGCCCAATTTCAGCCCCAGCATTTT. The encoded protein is CASSLAQFQPQHF.

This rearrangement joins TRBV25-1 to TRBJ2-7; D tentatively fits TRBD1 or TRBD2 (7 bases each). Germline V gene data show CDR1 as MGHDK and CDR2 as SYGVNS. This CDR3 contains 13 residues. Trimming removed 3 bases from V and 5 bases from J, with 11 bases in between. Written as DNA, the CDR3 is TGTGCCAGCAGTGAGGGAGGGGGCCACGAGCAGTACTTC. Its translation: CASSEGGGHEQYF.

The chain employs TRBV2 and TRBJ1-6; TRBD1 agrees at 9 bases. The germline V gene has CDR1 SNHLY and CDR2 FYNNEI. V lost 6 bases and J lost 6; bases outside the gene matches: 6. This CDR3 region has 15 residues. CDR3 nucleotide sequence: TGTGCCAGCAGGAGGGGACAGGGAGGTAATTCACCCCTCCACTTT. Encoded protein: CASRRGQGGNSPLHF.

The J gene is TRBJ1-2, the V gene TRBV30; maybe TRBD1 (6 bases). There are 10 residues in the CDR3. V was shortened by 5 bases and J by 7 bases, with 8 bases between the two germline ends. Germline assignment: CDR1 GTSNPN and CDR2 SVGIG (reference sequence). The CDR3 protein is CAWGQTGYTF. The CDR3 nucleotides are TGTGCCTGGGGACAGACTGGCTACACCTTC.

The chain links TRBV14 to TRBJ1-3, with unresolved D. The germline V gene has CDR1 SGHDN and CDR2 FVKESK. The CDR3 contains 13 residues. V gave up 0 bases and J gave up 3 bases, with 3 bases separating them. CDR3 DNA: TGTGCCAGCAGCCAAGAAGTTGGAAACACCATATATTTT. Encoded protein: CASSQEVGNTIYF. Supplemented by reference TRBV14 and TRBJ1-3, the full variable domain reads EAGVTQFPSHSVIEKGQTVTLRCDPISGHDNLYWYRRVMGKEIKFLLHFVKESKQDESGMPNNRFLAERTGGTYSTLKVQPAELEDSGVYFCASSQEVGNTIYFGEGSWLTVV.

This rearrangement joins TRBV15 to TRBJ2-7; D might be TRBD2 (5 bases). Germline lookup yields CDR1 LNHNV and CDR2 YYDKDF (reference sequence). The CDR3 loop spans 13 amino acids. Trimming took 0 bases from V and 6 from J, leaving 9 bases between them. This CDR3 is CATSRDMRVEQYF. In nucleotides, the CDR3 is TGTGCCACCAGCAGAGATATGAGGGTCGAGCAGTACTTC. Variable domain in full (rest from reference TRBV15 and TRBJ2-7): DAMVIQNPRYQVTQFGKPVTLSCSQTLNHNVMYWYQQKSSQAPKLLFHYYDKDFNNEADTPDNFQSRRPNTSFCFLDIRSPGLGDTAMYLCATSRDMRVEQYFGPGTRLTVT.

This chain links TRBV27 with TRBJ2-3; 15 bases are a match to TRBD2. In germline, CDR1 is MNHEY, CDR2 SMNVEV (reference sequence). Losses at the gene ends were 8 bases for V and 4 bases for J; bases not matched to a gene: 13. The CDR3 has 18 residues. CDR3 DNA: TGTGCCAGCCCGCCCGGGACTAGCGGGAGGCGTCGGGCAGATACGCAGTATTTT. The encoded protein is CASPPGTSGRRRADTQYF.